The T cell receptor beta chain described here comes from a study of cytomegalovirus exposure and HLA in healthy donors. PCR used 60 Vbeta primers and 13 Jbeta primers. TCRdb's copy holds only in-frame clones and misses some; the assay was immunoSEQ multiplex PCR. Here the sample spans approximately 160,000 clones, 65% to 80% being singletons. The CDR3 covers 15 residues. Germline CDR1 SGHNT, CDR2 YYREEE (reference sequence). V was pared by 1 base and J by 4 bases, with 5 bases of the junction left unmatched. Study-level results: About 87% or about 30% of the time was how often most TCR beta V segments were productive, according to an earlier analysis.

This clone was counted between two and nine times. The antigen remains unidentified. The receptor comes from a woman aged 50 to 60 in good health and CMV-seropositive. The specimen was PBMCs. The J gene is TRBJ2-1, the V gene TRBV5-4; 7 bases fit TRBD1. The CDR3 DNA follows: TGTGCCAGCAGCTTGAAAGACAGGGTGTACAATGAGCAGTTCTTC. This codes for CASSLKDRVYNEQFF.